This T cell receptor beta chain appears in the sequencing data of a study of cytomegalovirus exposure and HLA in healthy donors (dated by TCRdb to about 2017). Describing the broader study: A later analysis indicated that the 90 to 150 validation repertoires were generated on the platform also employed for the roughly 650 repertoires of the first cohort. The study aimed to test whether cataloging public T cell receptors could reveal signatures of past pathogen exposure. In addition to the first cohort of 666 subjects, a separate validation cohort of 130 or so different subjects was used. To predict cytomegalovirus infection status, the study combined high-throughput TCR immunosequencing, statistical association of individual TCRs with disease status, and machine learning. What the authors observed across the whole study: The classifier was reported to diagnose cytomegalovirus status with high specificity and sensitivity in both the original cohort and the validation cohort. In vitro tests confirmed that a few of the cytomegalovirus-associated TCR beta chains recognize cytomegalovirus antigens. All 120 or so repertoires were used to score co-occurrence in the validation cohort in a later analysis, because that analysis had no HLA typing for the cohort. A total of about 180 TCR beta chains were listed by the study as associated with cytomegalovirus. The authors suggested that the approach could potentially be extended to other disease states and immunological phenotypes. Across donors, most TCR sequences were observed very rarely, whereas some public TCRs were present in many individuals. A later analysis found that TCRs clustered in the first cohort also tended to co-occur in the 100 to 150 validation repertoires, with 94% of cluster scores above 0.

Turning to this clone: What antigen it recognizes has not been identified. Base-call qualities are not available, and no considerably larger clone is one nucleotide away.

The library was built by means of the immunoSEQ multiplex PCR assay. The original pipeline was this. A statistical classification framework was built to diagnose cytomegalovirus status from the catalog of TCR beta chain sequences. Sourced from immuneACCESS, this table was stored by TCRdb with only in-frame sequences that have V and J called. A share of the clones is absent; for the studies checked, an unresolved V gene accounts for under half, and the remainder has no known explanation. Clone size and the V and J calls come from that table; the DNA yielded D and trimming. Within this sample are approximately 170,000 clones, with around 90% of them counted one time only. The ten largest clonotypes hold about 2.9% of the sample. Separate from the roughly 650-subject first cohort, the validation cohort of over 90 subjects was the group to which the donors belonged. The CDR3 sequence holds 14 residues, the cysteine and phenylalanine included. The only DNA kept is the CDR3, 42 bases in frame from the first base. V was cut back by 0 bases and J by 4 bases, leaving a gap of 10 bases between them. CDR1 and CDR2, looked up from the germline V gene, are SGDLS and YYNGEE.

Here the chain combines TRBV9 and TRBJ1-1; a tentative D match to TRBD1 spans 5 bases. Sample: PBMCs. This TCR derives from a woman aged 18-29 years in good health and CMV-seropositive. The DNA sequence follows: TGTGCCAGCAGCGTAGAGACAGCCTCCACTGAAGCTTTCTTT. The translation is CASSVETASTEAFF. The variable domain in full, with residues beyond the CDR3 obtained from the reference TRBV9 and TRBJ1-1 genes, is DSGVTQTPKHLITATGQRVTLRCSPRSGDLSVYWYQQSLDQGLQFLIQYYNGEERAKGNILERFSAQQFPDLHSELNLSSLELGDSALYFCASSVETASTEAFFGQGTRLTVV.